Each of the 13 T cell receptor beta chains below was sequenced from the same sample in a study of T cell responses to AZD1222 COVID-19 vaccine. The repertoire was sequenced with immunoSEQ multiplex PCR; TCRdb's copy has only in-frame clones and lacks some. The sample yields some 150,000 clones, around nine tenths seen once. Sequences were derived from peripheral blood, sampled on day 0 of AZD1222 vaccination. Source of these receptors: an adult in good health.

This sequence joins TRBV11-3 and TRBJ2-1; D ambiguous. The CDR3 length is 17 residues. The V gene's germline CDR1 is SGHNT and CDR2 YENEEA. V lost 3 bases, J lost 3 bases, and 18 bases lay in between. CDR3 DNA sequence: TGTGCCAGCAGCTTGCGGCCCGCTCCTTACGGCTACAATGAGCAGTTCTTC. Residues: CASSLRPAPYGYNEQFF.

The genes are TRBV18 and TRBJ1-6; no clear D gene. CDR3 size: 13 residues. CDR1 and CDR2 from the germline V gene are KGHSH and LQKENI. Trimming removed 3 bases from V and 7 bases from J, with 7 bases in between. In DNA form, the CDR3 reads TGTGCCAGCTCACCTACCCTAAATTCACCCCTCCACTTT. It is translated as CASSPTLNSPLHF.

This clone has only one observation. The V gene is TRBV7-8, the J gene TRBJ2-7, with TRBD2 identical over 7 bases. The V gene end was trimmed by 5 bases and the J gene end by 0 bases; junction bases not matched to a gene: 4. Germline V lookup: CDR1 SGHVS, CDR2 FQNEAQ. CDR3 length equals 14 residues. Here the CDR3 DNA reads TGTGCCAGCAGCCCATGGGGGGGCTCCTACGAGCAGTACTTC. This translates into CASSPWGGSYEQYF. The complete variable domain, with remaining parts taken from reference TRBV7-8 and TRBJ2-7, reads GAGVSQSPRYKVAKRGQDVALRCDPISGHVSLFWYQQALGQGPEFLTYFQNEAQLDKSGLPSDRFFAERPEGSVSTLKIQRTQQEDSAVYLCASSPWGGSYEQYFGPGTRLTVT.

The chain recombines TRBV3-1 (or the pseudogene TRBV3-2) with TRBJ1-3; tentatively, D is TRBD1 (6 bases). V was shortened by 4 bases and J by 5 bases, with 9 bases between the two germline ends. The CDR3 runs 13 residues. The germline gives CDR1 LGHDT, CDR2 YNNKEL (reference sequence). This CDR3 is CASSLTGRNTIYF. The CDR3 DNA is TGTGCCAGCAGCCTCACAGGGAGAAACACCATATATTTT.

The chain is built from TRBV21-1 and TRBJ2-3. TRBV21-1 constitutes a pseudogene. This CDR3 contains 13 residues. The CDR3 sequence is CASSKRPADTQYF. In DNA form, the CDR3 reads TGTGCCAGCAGCAAAAGACCGGCGGATACGCAGTATTTT.

The chain combines TRBV28 with TRBJ1-2; D remains ambiguous. V lost 6 bases to trimming and J lost 2 bases, with 7 bases between them. Looked up from germline, CDR1 is MDHEN and CDR2 is SYDVKM. The CDR3 loop spans 12 amino acids. The CDR3 loop is CASSFTNYGYTF. The CDR3 DNA sequence: TGTGCCAGCAGCTTTACGAACTATGGCTACACCTTC.

The chain recombines TRBV6-5 with TRBJ1-6; 7 bases agree with TRBD1. Per germline, CDR1 MNHEY and CDR2 SVGAGI. V trimming: 1 base; J trimming: 6 bases; junction bases outside the gene matches: 6. The CDR3 spans 16 residues. The DNA for the CDR3 is TGTGCCAGCAGTTACTTTCTAGGGGACAGTAATTCACCCCTCCACTTT. It translates to CASSYFLGDSNSPLHF.

The rearrangement joins TRBV28 to TRBJ2-1; D gene uncertain. The germline V and J ends were trimmed by 2 bases and 9 bases, with 14 bases remaining between them. The CDR3 extends over 14 amino acids. Looked up from germline, CDR1 is MDHEN and CDR2 is SYDVKM. CDR3: CASSLVVALGEQFF. The DNA of the CDR3 is TGTGCCAGCAGTTTAGTGGTAGCTCTGGGTGAGCAGTTCTTC.

The rearrangement uses TRBV6-2 or TRBV6-3 and TRBJ2-1; 9 bases match TRBD2. Germline CDR1 reads MNHEY; CDR2 reads SVGEGT. Germline trimming cut 4 bases from V and 9 bases from J; bases unmatched to any gene: 10. CDR3 length equals 15 residues. CDR3 region: CASSSLAGDLGEQFF. CDR3 DNA: TGTGCCAGCAGTTCCTTAGCGGGAGACCTGGGTGAGCAGTTCTTC.

The table lists this clone with a count of one. The gene calls are TRBV27 and TRBJ1-1; TRBD1 is a possible D gene (6 bases). V lost 5 bases to trimming and J lost 1 base, with 14 bases between them. Germline-derived CDR1 and CDR2 are MNHEY and SMNVEV (reference sequence). This CDR3 is built from 15 residues. CDR3 loop: CASSTPDRWNTEAFF. The CDR3 DNA reads as TGTGCCAGCAGTACCCCGGACAGATGGAACACTGAAGCTTTCTTT.

The chain has TRBV6-4 and TRBJ2-7; no clear D gene. V lost 7 bases and J lost 0, with 28 bases in between. CDR1 is MRHNA and CDR2 is SNTAGT in the germline V gene. The CDR3 runs to 19 residues. The CDR3 sequence: CASKFPLQPPESFSYEQYF. CDR3 nucleotides: TGTGCCAGCAAGTTTCCTTTGCAACCGCCGGAAAGTTTCTCCTACGAGCAGTACTTC.

The rearrangement joins TRBV27 to TRBJ2-1, with D tentatively TRBD1 (6 bases). This CDR3 region has 14 residues. The germline V gene encodes CDR1 MNHEY and CDR2 SMNVEV (reference sequence). V was trimmed by 2 bases and J by 7 bases, leaving 12 bases between them. CDR3 nucleotides: TGTGCCAGCAGTTTACACCTCGGACAGAATGAGCAGTTCTTC. Amino acid sequence: CASSLHLGQNEQFF.

This clone was recorded once. This chain connects TRBV28 to TRBJ2-6; TRBD1 is a possible D gene (6 bases). Trimming pared 6 bases from V and 0 bases from J, leaving 9 bases between. Germline values: CDR1 MDHEN, CDR2 SYDVKM. This CDR3 spans 15 amino acids. This CDR3 reads CASSAGASGANVLTF. The CDR3 coding sequence is TGTGCCAGCAGCGCAGGGGCCTCTGGGGCCAACGTCCTGACTTTC.